The clone carrying this TCR beta chain was seen a few times. Its cognate antigen is unknown. Repertoires were sampled repeatedly during chemoradiotherapy. CDR3 length: 15 residues. CDR1 is MDHEN and CDR2 is SYDVKM in the germline V gene. V was pared by 3 bases and J by 5 bases, with 15 bases between. The repertoire was sequenced with immunoSEQ multiplex PCR; TCRdb's copy has only in-frame clones and lacks some. This table has fewer than 30,000 clones, 94% appearing once. This record comes from a study of chemoradiotherapy in HPV16-positive cancers. For the study at large: A couple of HPV16-positive patients' cells yielded candidate HPV-specific clones and common motifs.

The study, taken as a whole, reports: Better recurrence-free survival went with HPV-responsive T-cell expansion in HPV16-positive patients. Candidate HPV-specific clones and E7-related TCR motifs grew in tumor during treatment.

This sample was obtained from a patient who underwent chemoradiotherapy. The source of this sequence is a human donor with HPV-associated anogenital cancer. V gene TRBV28 combines with J gene TRBJ2-3; no clear D gene. CDR3 DNA: TGTGCCAGCAGTTTGGATTCCCGCGAGAGAGATACGCAGTATTTT. It encodes CASSLDSRERDTQYF.